This T cell receptor beta chain was captured by sequencing in a study of cytomegalovirus exposure and HLA in healthy donors. Overall study findings and caveats: Later genetic work tied a missense DCLRE1C variant to beta-chain V and J trimming.

The PCR made use of 60 Vbeta and 13 Jbeta primers. Clones were sequenced by immunoSEQ multiplex PCR, and TCRdb holds only the in-frame ones, with some missing. The sample lists over 150,000 clones; 65% to 70% were seen once. A note on this clone: Its antigen is not known.

The specimen sequenced was PBMCs. The TCR sequence derives from a woman aged 18-30 years in good health and CMV-seropositive.

DNA for the CDR3: TGCGCCAGCAGCCCACAGGGGGCTACCAACTACGAGCAGTACTTC. It is translated as CASSPQGATNYEQYF. The chain joins TRBV5-1 to TRBJ2-7; TRBD1 aligns across 9 bases. The junction had 8 bases not matched to a gene; V was cut back by 4 bases and J by 3 bases. Germline CDR1 is SGHRS and CDR2 is YFSETQ. The length of the CDR3 is 15 residues. The complete variable domain, with remaining parts taken from reference TRBV5-1 and TRBJ2-7, reads KAGVTQTPRYLIKTRGQQVTLSCSPISGHRSVSWYQQTPGQGLQFLFEYFSETQRNKGNFPGRFSGRQFSNSRSEMNVSTLELGDSALYLCASSPQGATNYEQYFGPGTRLTVT.